A single sample gave rise to the 7 T cell receptor beta chains below, sequenced in a study of vaccination effects on CD4 cells after COVID-19 (dated by TCRdb to the early 2020s). To identify antigen-specific CD4+ T cell clonotypes by their expansion, the ViraFEST assay first stimulated PBMC with viral peptide pools and then applied TCR sequencing. After around eleven days of culture, CD4+ T cells were isolated with the EasySep CD4+ T cell isolation kit. The absence of prior SARS-CoV-2 infection in healthy vaccine recipients was confirmed by negative nucleocapsid antibodies before and after vaccination. The library was prepared using the immunoSEQ multiplex PCR assay. TCRdb obtained this table from immuneACCESS and retained in-frame rearrangements with V and J assigned. These tables miss some clones; where compared with another copy, unresolved V genes account for less than half of the shortfall, and the remainder is unexplained. The sample yields approximately 23,000 clones; 60% to 70% were counted once. The top ten clonotypes cover about 9.9% of the sample.

Antigen specificity for these receptors is unknown. Specimen: CD4+ T cells from PBMCs cultured with HCoV-NL63 spike peptides, collected before COVID-19 vaccination. Per the publication, the cell subset or site label means: HCoV-NL63 spike overlapping peptide pool stimulation. The receptor source for this set is a human donor who received a COVID-19 vaccine.

This clone was observed a handful of times. The rearrangement uses TRBV6-5 and TRBJ2-7; 7 nucleotides align to TRBD1. Germline V gene data show CDR1 as MNHEY and CDR2 as SVGAGI. V lost 9 bases and J lost 3; bases outside the gene matches: 11. The CDR3 spans 14 residues. CDR3 in DNA: TGTGCCAGTCCCCGGGACAGCCAACTCTACGAGCAGTACTTC. It yields the protein CASPRDSQLYEQYF.

The chain combines TRBV6-5 with TRBJ2-1, with no clear D. CDR1 MNHEY and CDR2 SVGAGI come from the germline V gene. The V and J ends lost 0 bases and 6 bases respectively, with 9 bases between them. The CDR3 runs 14 residues. The CDR3 is CASSYSGSGNEQFF. For the CDR3, the DNA is TGTGCCAGCAGTTACTCCGGCAGTGGCAATGAGCAGTTCTTC.

This chain joins TRBV13 and TRBJ2-1; 14 bases fit TRBD2. After removal of 5 bases from V and 9 bases from J, the junction contained 9 bases not matched to a gene. The CDR3 runs 16 residues. Germline CDR1 is PRHDT and CDR2 is FYEKMQ (reference sequence). The chain's CDR3 is CASSPRLAGGPSEQFF. For the CDR3, the DNA is TGTGCCAGCAGCCCCCGACTAGCGGGAGGGCCCAGTGAGCAGTTCTTC. The variable domain in full, with the rest retrieved from reference TRBV13 and TRBJ2-1, is AAGVIQSPRHLIKEKRETATLKCYPIPRHDTVYWYQQGPGQDPQFLISFYEKMQSDKGSIPDRFSAQQFSDYHSELNMSSLELGDSALYFCASSPRLAGGPSEQFFGPGTRLTVL.

This clone was seen a handful of times. The V gene is TRBV12-3 or TRBV12-4, the J gene TRBJ2-7; 9 bases match TRBD2. There are 13 residues in the CDR3. After removal of 8 bases from V and 2 bases from J, the junction contained 4 bases not matched to a gene. The CDR3 DNA is TGTGCCAGCGGTTCTAGCGGGACCTACGAGCAGTACTTC. It translates to CASGSSGTYEQYF.

This rearrangement joins TRBV3-1 (or the pseudogene TRBV3-2) to TRBJ1-4; D gene uncertain. There are 16 residues in the CDR3. The germline V gene has CDR1 LGHDT and CDR2 YNNKEL (reference sequence). Trimming stripped 2 bases from V and 5 bases from J, with 15 bases between. CDR3 nucleotides: TGTGCCAGCAGCCAAAGAGCGGGGAGGACGAATGAAAAACTGTTTTTT. Its translation is CASSQRAGRTNEKLFF.

Only a few counts were recorded for this clone. The chain links TRBV5-1 to TRBJ2-1, with 9 nucleotides matching TRBD2. The V and J ends lost 4 bases and 8 bases, in that order; junction bases with no gene match: 4. From germline, CDR1 is SGHRS and CDR2 YFSETQ. There are 13 residues in the CDR3. In DNA form, the CDR3 reads TGCGCCAGCAGCGAACTAGCGGGCCATGAGCAGTTCTTC. Translated: CASSELAGHEQFF.

This clone was detected a few times. CDR3 DNA sequence: TGCGCCAGCAGCCTTGAAGCGGGGGGGTCCTACGAGCAGTACTTC. This codes for CASSLEAGGSYEQYF. The rearrangement uses TRBV5-1 and TRBJ2-7, with 10 bases fitting TRBD2. Germline V gene sequence: CDR1 SGHRS, CDR2 YFSETQ. The junction had 5 bases not matched to a gene; V was cut back by 4 bases and J by 1 base. The CDR3 loop spans 15 amino acids.